The source of this T cell receptor (beta chain) is a study of PD-L1 blockade in urothelial cancer. Spiking each PCR with synthetic TCR analog templates was performed. The table came from immunoSEQ multiplex PCR; TCRdb's copy has only in-frame clones and leaves some out. This sample yields roughly 50,000 clones, of which roughly 80% are seen a single time; approximately 3.8% belongs to the top ten. This CDR3 spans 16 amino acids. Trimming took 2 bases from V and 6 from J, leaving 17 bases between them. CDR1 and CDR2 (germline): SGHRS, YFSETQ. Time point in this sample: pretreatment peripheral blood. The rearrangement uses TRBV5-1 and TRBJ2-2, with D possibly being TRBD1 (5 bases). This receptor was identified in a man in his 70s with urothelial cancer. The sequencing here drew on PBMCs, taken around atezolizumab (anti-PD-L1) treatment. The CDR3 reads CASSFQESRVAGELFF. The CDR3 DNA reads TGCGCCAGCAGCTTTCAAGAGAGCAGGGTTGCCGGGGAGCTGTTTTTT.